This entry is about one TCR beta chain. This CDR3 spans 15 amino acids. Trimming took 1 base from V and 2 from J; bases not matched to a gene: 2. Germline lookup yields CDR1 LNHDA and CDR2 SQIVND (reference sequence). The sample comes from a study of blood T cell repertoires in COVID-19. Turning to the study itself: Donors in the United States, Italy and Spain gave samples during acute or convalescent COVID-19. PBMCs, B-cell-depleted T cells, or T cells provided the cDNA or gDNA that made up the material.

Patients from Seattle were sampled longitudinally, starting during active infection. Per the authors' pipeline: Amplification of reference gene primers was used by the study to estimate nucleated cell counts. Sequencing was performed with immunoSEQ multiplex PCR; in TCRdb, only in-frame clones are kept and a portion is missing. From that table come the V and J calls and clone size; the DNA was used to work out D and trimming. The sample holds roughly 170,000 clones, 85% to 90% seen once. Source material: peripheral blood. V and J are TRBV19 and TRBJ1-5; 7 nucleotides align to TRBD1. This receptor was identified in an older woman with COVID-19, enrolled during active disease. CDR3 bases: TGTGCCAGTAGTATAGGACAGGGCCGCAATCAGCCCCAGCATTTT. It specifies CASSIGQGRNQPQHF. The full variable domain, rest sourced from reference TRBV19 and TRBJ1-5, is DGGITQSPKYLFRKEGQNVTLSCEQNLNHDAMYWYRQDPGQGLRLIYYSQIVNDFQKGDIAEGYSVSREKKESFPLTVTSAQKNPTAFYLCASSIGQGRNQPQHFGDGTRLSIL.